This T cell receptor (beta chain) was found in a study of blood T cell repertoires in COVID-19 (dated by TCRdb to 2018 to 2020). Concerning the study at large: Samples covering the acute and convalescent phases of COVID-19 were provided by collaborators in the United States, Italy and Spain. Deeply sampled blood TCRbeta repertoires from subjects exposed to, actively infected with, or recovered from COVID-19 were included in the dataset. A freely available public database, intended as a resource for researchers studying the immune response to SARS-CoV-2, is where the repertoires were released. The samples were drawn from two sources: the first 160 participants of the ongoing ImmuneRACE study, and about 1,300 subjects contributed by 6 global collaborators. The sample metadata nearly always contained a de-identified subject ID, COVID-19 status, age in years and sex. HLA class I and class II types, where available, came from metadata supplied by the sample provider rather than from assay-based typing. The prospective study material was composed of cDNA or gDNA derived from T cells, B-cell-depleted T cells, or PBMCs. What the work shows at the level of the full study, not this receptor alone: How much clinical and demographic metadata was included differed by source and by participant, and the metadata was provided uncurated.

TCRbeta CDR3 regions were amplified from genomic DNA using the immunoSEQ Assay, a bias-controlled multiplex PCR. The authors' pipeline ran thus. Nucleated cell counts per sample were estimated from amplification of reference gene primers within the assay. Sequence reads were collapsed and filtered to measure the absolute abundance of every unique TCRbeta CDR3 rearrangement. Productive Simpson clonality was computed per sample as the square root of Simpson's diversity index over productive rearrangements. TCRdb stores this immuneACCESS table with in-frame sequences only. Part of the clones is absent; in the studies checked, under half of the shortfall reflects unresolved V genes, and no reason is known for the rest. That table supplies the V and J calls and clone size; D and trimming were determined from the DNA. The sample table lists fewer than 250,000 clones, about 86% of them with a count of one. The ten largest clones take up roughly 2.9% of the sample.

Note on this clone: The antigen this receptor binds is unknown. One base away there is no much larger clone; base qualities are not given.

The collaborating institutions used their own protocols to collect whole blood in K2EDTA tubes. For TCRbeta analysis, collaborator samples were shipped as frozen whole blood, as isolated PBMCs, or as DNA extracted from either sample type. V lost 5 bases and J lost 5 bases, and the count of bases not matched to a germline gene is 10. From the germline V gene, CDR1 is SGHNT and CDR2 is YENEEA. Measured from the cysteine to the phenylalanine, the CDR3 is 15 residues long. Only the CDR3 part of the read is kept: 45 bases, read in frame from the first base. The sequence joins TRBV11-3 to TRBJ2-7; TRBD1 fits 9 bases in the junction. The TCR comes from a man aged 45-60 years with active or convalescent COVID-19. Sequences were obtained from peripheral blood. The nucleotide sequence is TGTGCCAGCAGCCTCACCGGGACAGGGCTCCACGAGCAGTACTTC. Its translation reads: CASSLTGTGLHEQYF.